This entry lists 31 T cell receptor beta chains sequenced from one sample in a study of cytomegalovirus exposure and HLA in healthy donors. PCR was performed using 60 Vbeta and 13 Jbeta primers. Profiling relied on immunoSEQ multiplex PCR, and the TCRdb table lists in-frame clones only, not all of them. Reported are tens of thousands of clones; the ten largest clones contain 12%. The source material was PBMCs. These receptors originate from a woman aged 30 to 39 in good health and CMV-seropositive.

CDR3 region: CASSFISGGGPYNEQFF. The DNA of the CDR3 is TGCGCCAGCAGCTTCATTAGCGGGGGGGGCCCCTACAATGAGCAGTTCTTC. The J gene is TRBJ2-1, the V gene TRBV5-1, with 11 bases aligning to TRBD2. The V gene's germline CDR1 is SGHRS and CDR2 YFSETQ. The CDR3 spans 17 residues. Unmatched junction bases numbered 6, after V lost 2 bases and J lost 2 bases.

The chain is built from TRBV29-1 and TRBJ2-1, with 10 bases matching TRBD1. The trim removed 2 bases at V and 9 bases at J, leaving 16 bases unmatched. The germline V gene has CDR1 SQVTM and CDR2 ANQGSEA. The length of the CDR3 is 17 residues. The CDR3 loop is CSVEWGAGTGVGGEQFF. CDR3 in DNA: TGCAGCGTTGAATGGGGGGCCGGGACAGGGGTTGGGGGTGAGCAGTTCTTC.

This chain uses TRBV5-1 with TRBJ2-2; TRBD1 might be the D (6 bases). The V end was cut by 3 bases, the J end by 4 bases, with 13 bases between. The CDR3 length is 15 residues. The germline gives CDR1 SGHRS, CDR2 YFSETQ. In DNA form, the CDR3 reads TGCGCCAGCAGCTCCGGGACAACCATCACCGGGGAGCTGTTTTTT. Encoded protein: CASSSGTTITGELFF.

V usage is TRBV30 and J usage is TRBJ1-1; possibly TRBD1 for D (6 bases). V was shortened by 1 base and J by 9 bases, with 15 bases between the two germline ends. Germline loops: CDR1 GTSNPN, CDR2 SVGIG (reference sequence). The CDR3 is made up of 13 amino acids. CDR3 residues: CAWSAQGRGQAFF. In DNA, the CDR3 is TGTGCCTGGAGTGCACAGGGCCGCGGCCAAGCTTTCTTT.

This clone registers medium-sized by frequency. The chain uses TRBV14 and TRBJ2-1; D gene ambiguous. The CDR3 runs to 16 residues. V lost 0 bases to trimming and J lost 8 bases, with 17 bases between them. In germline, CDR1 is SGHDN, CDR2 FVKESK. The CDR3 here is CASSQEETVYGDEQFF. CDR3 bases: TGTGCCAGCAGCCAAGAAGAAACAGTCTACGGCGATGAGCAGTTCTTC.

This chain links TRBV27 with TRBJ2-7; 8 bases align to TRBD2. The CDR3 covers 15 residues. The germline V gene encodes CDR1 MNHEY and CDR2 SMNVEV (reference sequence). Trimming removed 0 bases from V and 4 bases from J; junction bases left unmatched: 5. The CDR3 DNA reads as TGTGCCAGCAGTTTATCGGGACTAGGGGGGTACGAGCAGTACTTC. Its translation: CASSLSGLGGYEQYF.

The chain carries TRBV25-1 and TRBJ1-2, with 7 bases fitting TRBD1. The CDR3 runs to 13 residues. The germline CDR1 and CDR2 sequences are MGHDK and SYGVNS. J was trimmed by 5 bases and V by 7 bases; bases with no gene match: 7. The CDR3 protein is CASTEGTAYGYTF. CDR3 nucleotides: TGTGCCAGCACCGAAGGGACAGCTTATGGCTACACCTTC.

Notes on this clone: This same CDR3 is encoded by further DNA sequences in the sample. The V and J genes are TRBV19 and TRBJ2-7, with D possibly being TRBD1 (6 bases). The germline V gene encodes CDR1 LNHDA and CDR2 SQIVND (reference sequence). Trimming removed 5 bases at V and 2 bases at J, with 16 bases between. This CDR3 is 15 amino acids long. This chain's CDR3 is CASSWNPGQTYEQYF. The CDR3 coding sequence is TGTGCCAGTAGTTGGAACCCCGGACAGACCTACGAGCAGTACTTC.

Here the CDR3 reads CASSSREQGGTEAFF. The CDR3 DNA reads as TGTGCCAGCAGCTCCCGGGAGCAGGGGGGTACTGAAGCTTTCTTT. The rearrangement links TRBV5-4 to TRBJ1-1; 7 nucleotides align to TRBD1. Germline V CDR1 and CDR2: SGHNT, YYREEE (reference sequence). V trimming: 3 bases; J trimming: 5 bases; junction bases outside the gene matches: 10. This CDR3 comprises 15 residues.

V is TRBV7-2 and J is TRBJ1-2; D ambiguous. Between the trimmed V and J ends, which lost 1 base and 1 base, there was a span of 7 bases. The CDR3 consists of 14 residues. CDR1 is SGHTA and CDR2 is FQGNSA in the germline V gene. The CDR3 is CASSLDSNNYGYTF. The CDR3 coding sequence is TGTGCCAGCAGCTTAGATTCCAATAACTATGGCTACACCTTC.

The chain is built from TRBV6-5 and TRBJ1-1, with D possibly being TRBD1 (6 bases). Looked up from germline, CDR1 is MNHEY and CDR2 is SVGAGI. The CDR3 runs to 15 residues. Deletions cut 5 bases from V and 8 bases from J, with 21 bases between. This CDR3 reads CASSPRRDNWAEAFF. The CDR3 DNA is TGTGCCAGCAGTCCCCGACGGGACAACTGGGCCGAAGCTTTCTTT.

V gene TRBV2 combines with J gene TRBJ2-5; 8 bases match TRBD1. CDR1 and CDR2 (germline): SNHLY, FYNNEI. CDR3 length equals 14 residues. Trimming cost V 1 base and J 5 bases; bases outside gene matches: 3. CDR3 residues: CASSEGTGSETQYF. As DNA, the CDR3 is TGTGCCAGCAGTGAAGGGACAGGGTCGGAGACCCAGTACTTC.

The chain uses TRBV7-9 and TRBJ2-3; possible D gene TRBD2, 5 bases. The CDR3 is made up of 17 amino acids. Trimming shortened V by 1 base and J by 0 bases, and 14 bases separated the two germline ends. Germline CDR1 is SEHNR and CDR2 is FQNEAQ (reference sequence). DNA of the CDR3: TGTGCCAGCAGCTTAGGGCCAGCGGAACGGAGCACAGATACGCAGTATTTT. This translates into CASSLGPAERSTDTQYF.

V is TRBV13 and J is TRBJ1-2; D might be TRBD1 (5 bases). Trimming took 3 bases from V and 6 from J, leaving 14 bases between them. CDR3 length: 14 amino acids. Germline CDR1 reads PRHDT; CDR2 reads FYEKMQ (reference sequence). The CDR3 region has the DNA TGTGCCAGCAGCTTCGGGGGGGGGAGAGATGGCTACACCTTC. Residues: CASSFGGGRDGYTF. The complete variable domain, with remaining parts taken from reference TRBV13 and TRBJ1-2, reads AAGVIQSPRHLIKEKRETATLKCYPIPRHDTVYWYQQGPGQDPQFLISFYEKMQSDKGSIPDRFSAQQFSDYHSELNMSSLELGDSALYFCASSFGGGRDGYTFGSGTRLTVV.

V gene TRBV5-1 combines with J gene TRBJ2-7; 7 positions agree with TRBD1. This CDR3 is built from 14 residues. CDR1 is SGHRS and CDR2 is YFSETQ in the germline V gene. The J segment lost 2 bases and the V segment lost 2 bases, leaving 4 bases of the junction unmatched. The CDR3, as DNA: TGCGCCAGCAGCTTTGGACAGGAACCCTACGAGCAGTACTTC. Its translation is CASSFGQEPYEQYF.

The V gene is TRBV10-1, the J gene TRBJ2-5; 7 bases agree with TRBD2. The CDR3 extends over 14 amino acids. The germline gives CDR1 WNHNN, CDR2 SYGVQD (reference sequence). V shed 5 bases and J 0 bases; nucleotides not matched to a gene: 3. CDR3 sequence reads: CASSSGENQETQYF. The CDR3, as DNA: TGCGCCAGCAGTAGCGGGGAGAACCAAGAGACCCAGTACTTC.

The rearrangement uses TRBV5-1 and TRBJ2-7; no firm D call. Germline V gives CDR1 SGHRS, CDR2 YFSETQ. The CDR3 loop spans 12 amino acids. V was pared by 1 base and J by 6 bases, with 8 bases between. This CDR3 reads CASSLSPGEQYF. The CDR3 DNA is TGCGCCAGCAGCTTGTCGCCGGGCGAGCAGTACTTC. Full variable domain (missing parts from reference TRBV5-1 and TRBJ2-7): KAGVTQTPRYLIKTRGQQVTLSCSPISGHRSVSWYQQTPGQGLQFLFEYFSETQRNKGNFPGRFSGRQFSNSRSEMNVSTLELGDSALYLCASSLSPGEQYFGPGTRLTVT.

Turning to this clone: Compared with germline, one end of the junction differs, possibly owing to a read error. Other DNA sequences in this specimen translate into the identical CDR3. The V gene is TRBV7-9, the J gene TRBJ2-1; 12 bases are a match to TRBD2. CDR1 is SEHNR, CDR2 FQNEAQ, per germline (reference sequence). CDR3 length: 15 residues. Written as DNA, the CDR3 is TGTGCCAGCAGCCTAGCGGGGGGGCCAGACAATGAGCAGTTCTTC. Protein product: CASSLAGGPDNEQFF.

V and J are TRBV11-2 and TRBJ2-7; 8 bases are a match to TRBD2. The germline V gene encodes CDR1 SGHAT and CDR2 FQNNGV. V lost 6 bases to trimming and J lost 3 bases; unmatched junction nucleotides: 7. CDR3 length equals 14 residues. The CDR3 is CASRRSGRDYEQYF. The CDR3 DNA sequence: TGTGCCAGCAGACGAAGCGGGAGAGACTACGAGCAGTACTTC.

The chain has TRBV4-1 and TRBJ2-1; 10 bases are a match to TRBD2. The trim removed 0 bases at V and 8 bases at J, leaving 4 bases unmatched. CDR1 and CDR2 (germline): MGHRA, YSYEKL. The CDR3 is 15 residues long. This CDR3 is CASSQEIGLADEQFF. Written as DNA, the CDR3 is TGCGCCAGCAGCCAAGAGATTGGACTAGCGGATGAGCAGTTCTTC.

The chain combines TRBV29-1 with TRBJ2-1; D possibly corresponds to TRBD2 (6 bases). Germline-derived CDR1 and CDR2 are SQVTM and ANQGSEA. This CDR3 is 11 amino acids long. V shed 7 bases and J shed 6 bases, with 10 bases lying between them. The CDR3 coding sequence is TGCAGCGCCGGGAGCGTCAATGAGCAGTTCTTC. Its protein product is CSAGSVNEQFF.

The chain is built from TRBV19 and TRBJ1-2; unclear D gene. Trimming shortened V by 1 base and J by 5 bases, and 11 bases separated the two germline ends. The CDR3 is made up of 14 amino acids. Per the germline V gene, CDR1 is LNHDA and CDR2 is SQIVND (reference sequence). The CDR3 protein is CASSIGAGSYGYTF. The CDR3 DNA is TGTGCCAGTAGTATAGGGGCCGGGAGTTATGGCTACACCTTC.

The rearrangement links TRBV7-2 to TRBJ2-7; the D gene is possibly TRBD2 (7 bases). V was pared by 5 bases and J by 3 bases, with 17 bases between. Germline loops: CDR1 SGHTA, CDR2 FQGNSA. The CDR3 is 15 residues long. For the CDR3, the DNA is TGTGCCAGCAGCCTACGAGGGGGGGGCCACTACGAGCAGTACTTC. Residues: CASSLRGGGHYEQYF.

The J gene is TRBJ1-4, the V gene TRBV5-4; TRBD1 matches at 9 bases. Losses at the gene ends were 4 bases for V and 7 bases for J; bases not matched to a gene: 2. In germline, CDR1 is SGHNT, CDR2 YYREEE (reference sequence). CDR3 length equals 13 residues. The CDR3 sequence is CASSPDRGEKLFF. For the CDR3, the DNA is TGTGCCAGCAGCCCGGACAGGGGTGAAAAACTGTTTTTT.

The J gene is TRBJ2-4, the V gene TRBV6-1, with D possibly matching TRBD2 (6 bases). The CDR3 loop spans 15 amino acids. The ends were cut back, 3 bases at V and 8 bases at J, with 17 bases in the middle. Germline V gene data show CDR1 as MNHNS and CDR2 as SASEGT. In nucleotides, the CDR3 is TGTGCCAGCAGTGATCCGCGGGCAGGGACTGACATTCAGTACTTC. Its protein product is CASSDPRAGTDIQYF.

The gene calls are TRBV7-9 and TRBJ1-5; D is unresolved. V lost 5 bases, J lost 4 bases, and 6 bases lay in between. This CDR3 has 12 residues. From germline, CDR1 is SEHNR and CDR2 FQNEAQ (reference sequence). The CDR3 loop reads CASSQDNQPQHF. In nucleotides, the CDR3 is TGTGCCAGCAGCCAGGATAATCAGCCCCAGCATTTT.

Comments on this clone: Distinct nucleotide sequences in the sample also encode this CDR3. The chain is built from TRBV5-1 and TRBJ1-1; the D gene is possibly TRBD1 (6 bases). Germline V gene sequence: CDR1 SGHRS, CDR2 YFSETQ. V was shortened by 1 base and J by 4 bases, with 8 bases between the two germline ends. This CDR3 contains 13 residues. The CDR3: CASSLRGGTEAFF. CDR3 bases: TGCGCCAGCAGCTTGAGGGGGGGCACTGAAGCTTTCTTT.

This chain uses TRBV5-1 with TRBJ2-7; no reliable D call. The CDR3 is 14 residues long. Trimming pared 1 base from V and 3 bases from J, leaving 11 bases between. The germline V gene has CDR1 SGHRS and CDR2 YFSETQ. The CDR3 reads CASSLSGPNYEQYF. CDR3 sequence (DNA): TGCGCCAGCAGCTTGTCTGGGCCGAACTACGAGCAGTACTTC.

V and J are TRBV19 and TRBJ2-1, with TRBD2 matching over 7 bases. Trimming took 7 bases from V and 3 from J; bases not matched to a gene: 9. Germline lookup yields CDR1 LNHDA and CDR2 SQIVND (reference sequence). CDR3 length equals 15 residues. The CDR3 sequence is CASKGTAGVYNEQFF. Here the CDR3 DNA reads TGTGCCAGTAAGGGAACGGCGGGAGTCTACAATGAGCAGTTCTTC.

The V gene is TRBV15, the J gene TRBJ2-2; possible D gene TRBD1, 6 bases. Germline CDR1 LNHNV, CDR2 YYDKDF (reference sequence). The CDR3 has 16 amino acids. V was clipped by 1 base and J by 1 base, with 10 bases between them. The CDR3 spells CATSRARGENTGELFF. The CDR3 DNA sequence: TGTGCCACCAGCAGAGCCAGGGGCGAGAACACCGGGGAGCTGTTTTTT.

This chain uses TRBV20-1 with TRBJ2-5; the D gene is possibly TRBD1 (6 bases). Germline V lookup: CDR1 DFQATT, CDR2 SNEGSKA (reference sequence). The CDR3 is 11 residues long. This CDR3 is CIGQSQETQYF. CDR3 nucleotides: TGCATTGGACAGAGCCAAGAGACCCAGTACTTC.